The 17 T cell receptor beta chains presented below share a single source sample, sequenced in a study of blood T cell repertoires in COVID-19. Some clones are missing from TCRdb's copy, which holds only in-frame ones; the method was immunoSEQ multiplex PCR. The sample records hundreds of thousands of clones, around four fifths being singletons. Sequenced input: peripheral blood. The receptors originated from a man older than 75 with acute or convalescent COVID-19.

This clone appeared once. The J gene is TRBJ2-5, the V gene TRBV7-9; D might be TRBD1 (5 bases). CDR3 length: 16 residues. The V and J ends lost 2 bases and 1 base respectively, with 14 bases between them. CDR1 is SEHNR, CDR2 FQNEAQ, per germline (reference sequence). This CDR3 is CASSLQQGAPQETQYF. Written as DNA, the CDR3 is TGTGCCAGCAGCTTACAGCAAGGGGCCCCCCAAGAGACCCAGTACTTC.

The chain recombines TRBV2 with TRBJ1-3, with D tentatively TRBD1 (5 bases). With 4 bases removed from V and 0 bases from J, the gap between germline ends came to 13 bases. Germline CDR1 SNHLY, CDR2 FYNNEI. This CDR3 is built from 16 residues. CDR3: CASSVGTPNSGNTIYF. CDR3 nucleotides: TGTGCCAGCAGTGTCGGGACTCCAAACTCTGGAAACACCATATATTTT.

Here the CDR3 reads CAIRRDRGNNEQFF. The DNA for the CDR3 is TGTGCCATCAGACGGGACAGGGGCAACAATGAGCAGTTCTTC. This chain links TRBV10-3 with TRBJ2-1; 10 bases map to TRBD1. Germline V gene data show CDR1 as ENHRY and CDR2 as SYGVKD. V lost 6 bases, J lost 5 bases, and 4 bases stayed unmatched. CDR3 length: 14 residues.

The chain employs TRBV28 and TRBJ2-2, with D possibly matching TRBD1 (5 bases). CDR1 MDHEN and CDR2 SYDVKM come from the germline V gene. V lost 4 bases, J lost 1 base, and 10 bases lay in between. The CDR3 sequence is 15 residues long. The CDR3 DNA is TGTGCCAGCAGTTATTCGCAGGGGAACACCGGGGAGCTGTTTTTT. Residues: CASSYSQGNTGELFF.

The J gene is TRBJ1-3, the V gene TRBV6-1, with D possibly TRBD1 on 5 matching bases. The CDR3 runs to 12 residues. CDR1 MNHNS and CDR2 SASEGT come from the germline V gene. The germline V and J ends were trimmed by 2 bases and 15 bases, with 14 bases remaining between them. CDR3 region: CASSELGRASYF. CDR3 DNA: TGTGCCAGCAGTGAACTCGGCAGGGCTTCATATTTT.

The table lists this clone with a few counts. The chain is built from TRBV30 and TRBJ2-1; 14 bases are shared with TRBD2. Germline assignment: CDR1 GTSNPN and CDR2 SVGIG (reference sequence). With 8 bases clipped from V and 7 bases from J, the junction kept 22 bases outside the gene matches. This CDR3 is 19 amino acids long. CDR3 in amino acids: CAGSPGTSGSIFGYNEQFF. The CDR3, as DNA: TGTGCCGGATCCCCCGGGACTAGCGGGAGTATCTTCGGTTATAATGAGCAGTTCTTC.

This clone appeared once. CDR3 loop: CASSPGGQQTVYGYTF. The CDR3 nucleotides read TGTGCCAGCAGCCCCGGCGGACAGCAAACCGTCTATGGCTACACCTTC. This chain joins TRBV28 and TRBJ1-2; tentatively, D is TRBD1 (6 bases). Germline values: CDR1 MDHEN, CDR2 SYDVKM. This CDR3 has 16 amino acids. Trimming stripped 6 bases from V and 4 bases from J, with 21 bases between.

The chain couples TRBV28 to TRBJ2-7, with 12 bases identical to TRBD2. V trimming: 6 bases; J trimming: 5 bases; junction bases outside the gene matches: 11. This CDR3 contains 16 residues. Germline assignment: CDR1 MDHEN and CDR2 SYDVKM. CDR3 in amino acids: CASSPPIRLAGDEQYF. CDR3 in DNA: TGTGCCAGCAGCCCGCCAATCCGACTAGCGGGGGACGAGCAGTACTTC. The variable domain in full, with the rest retrieved from reference TRBV28 and TRBJ2-7, is DVKVTQSSRYLVKRTGEKVFLECVQDMDHENMFWYRQDPGLGLRLIYFSYDVKMKEKGDIPEGYSVSREKKERFSLILESASTNQTSMYLCASSPPIRLAGDEQYFGPGTRLTVT.

The chain employs TRBV19 and TRBJ1-3; 9 nucleotides align to TRBD1. J was trimmed by 0 bases and V by 3 bases; bases with no gene match: 6. Germline V gives CDR1 LNHDA, CDR2 SQIVND (reference sequence). The CDR3 runs 17 residues. CDR3 DNA sequence: TGTGCCAGTAGTATCCGGACAGGGGACCTCTCTGGAAACACCATATATTTT. Protein: CASSIRTGDLSGNTIYF.

The chain is built from TRBV10-3 and TRBJ2-2; the match to TRBD1 covers 8 bases. Germline assignment: CDR1 ENHRY and CDR2 SYGVKD. The CDR3 length is 13 residues. Germline trimming cut 8 bases from V and 7 bases from J; bases unmatched to any gene: 6. The CDR3 region is CAIWQGAGGELFF. In DNA form, the CDR3 reads TGTGCCATCTGGCAGGGGGCGGGCGGGGAGCTGTTTTTT.

The rearrangement joins TRBV6-5 to TRBJ2-7; 8 positions match TRBD2. The CDR3 length is 16 residues. Germline trimming cut 0 bases from V and 0 bases from J; bases unmatched to any gene: 4. Germline-derived CDR1 and CDR2 are MNHEY and SVGAGI. CDR3 DNA: TGTGCCAGCAGTTACTCCCGGGAGGGGTACTCCTACGAGCAGTACTTC. Translated, it gives CASSYSREGYSYEQYF.

This clone has only one observation. J is TRBJ2-5 and V is TRBV24-1; TRBD1 matches at 8 bases. Germline V CDR1 and CDR2: KGHDR, SFDVKD. Trimming at V came to 0 bases and at J to 3 bases, leaving 2 bases not matched to a gene. This CDR3 comprises 15 residues. CDR3 sequence reads: CATSDLGQGKETQYF. The CDR3 nucleotides are TGTGCCACCAGTGATTTGGGACAGGGTAAAGAGACCCAGTACTTC.

This chain links TRBV12-3 or TRBV12-4 with TRBJ1-5; D call uncertain. CDR3 length equals 13 residues. Between the trimmed V and J ends, which lost 6 bases and 0 bases, there was a span of 6 bases. CDR3 sequence (DNA): TGTGCCAGCAGGGGAGGTAGCAATCAGCCCCAGCATTTT. As protein: CASRGGSNQPQHF.

The rearrangement joins TRBV18 to TRBJ1-1, with a tentative D call TRBD1 (6 bases). V lost 3 bases to trimming and J lost 4 bases, with 12 bases between them. This CDR3 contains 14 residues. Germline CDR1 reads KGHSH; CDR2 reads LQKENI. CDR3 in amino acids: CASSPTVRGTEAFF. Here the CDR3 DNA reads TGTGCCAGCTCACCTACGGTCAGGGGCACTGAAGCTTTCTTT.

V usage is TRBV7-9 and J usage is TRBJ2-7; 7 bases are shared with TRBD2. The CDR3 is made up of 14 amino acids. Per the germline V gene, CDR1 is SEHNR and CDR2 is FQNEAQ (reference sequence). With V trimmed by 5 bases and J by 3 bases, 7 bases remained unmatched. The CDR3 nucleotides are TGTGCCAGCAGCCCCCGGGGCGGGAGCTACGAGCAGTACTTC. As protein: CASSPRGGSYEQYF.

V gene TRBV7-9 combines with J gene TRBJ2-3; D remains ambiguous. The CDR3 length is 11 residues. Germline loops: CDR1 SEHNR, CDR2 FQNEAQ (reference sequence). Deletions cut 8 bases from V and 2 bases from J, with 5 bases between. As DNA, the CDR3 is TGTGCCAGCTCATTCACAGATACGCAGTATTTT. It specifies CASSFTDTQYF.

As for this clone: Other DNA sequences within the sample encode an identical CDR3. The V and J genes are TRBV18 and TRBJ2-1, with TRBD2 matching 9 bases. The CDR3 consists of 15 residues. With 3 bases clipped from V and 3 bases from J, the junction kept 3 bases outside the gene matches. From germline, CDR1 is KGHSH and CDR2 LQKENI. CDR3 nucleotides: TGTGCCAGCTCACCGGGACTAGCCGACTACAATGAGCAGTTCTTC. Translated, it gives CASSPGLADYNEQFF.